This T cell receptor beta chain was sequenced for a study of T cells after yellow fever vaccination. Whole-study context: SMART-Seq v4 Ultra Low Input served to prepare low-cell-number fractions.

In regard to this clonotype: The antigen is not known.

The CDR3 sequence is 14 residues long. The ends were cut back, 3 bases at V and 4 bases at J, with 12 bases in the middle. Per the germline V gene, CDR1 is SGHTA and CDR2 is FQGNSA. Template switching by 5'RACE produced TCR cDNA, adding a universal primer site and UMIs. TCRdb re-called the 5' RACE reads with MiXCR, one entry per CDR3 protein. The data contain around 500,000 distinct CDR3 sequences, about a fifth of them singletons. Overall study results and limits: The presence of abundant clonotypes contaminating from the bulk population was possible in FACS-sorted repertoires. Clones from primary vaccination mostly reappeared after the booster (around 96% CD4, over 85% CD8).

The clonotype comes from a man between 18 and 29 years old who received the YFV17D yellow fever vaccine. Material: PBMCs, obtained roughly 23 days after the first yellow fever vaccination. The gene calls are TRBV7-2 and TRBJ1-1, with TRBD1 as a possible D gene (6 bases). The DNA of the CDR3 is TGTGCCAGCAGCTTCTGGGGGCTGAGCACTGAAGCTTTCTTT. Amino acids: CASSFWGLSTEAFF.